The 4 T cell receptor beta chains below were found in one sample sequenced in a study of shared clonotypes between healthy human individuals. The repertoire was sequenced with immunoSEQ multiplex PCR; TCRdb's copy has only in-frame clones and lacks some. The sample lists about 730,000 clones; over 55% were seen once. The material sequenced was memory CD4+ T cells sorted from blood. The subset here: CD45RA-negative fraction. The receptors were gathered from a woman aged 25 to 39 in good health.

The CDR3 bases are TGTGCCACCTTGGACGCCGGGACTAGCGGGAGGCCTTACAATGAGCAGTTCTTC. Translated: CATLDAGTSGRPYNEQFF. The chain couples TRBV25-1 to TRBJ2-1; the match to TRBD2 covers 15 bases. Germline V lookup: CDR1 MGHDK, CDR2 SYGVNS. V was pared by 10 bases and J by 4 bases, with 14 bases of the junction left unmatched. The CDR3 is made up of 18 amino acids. Based on the CDR3 plus reference TRBV25-1 and TRBJ2-1, the full variable domain is EADIYQTPRYLVIGTGKKITLECSQTMGHDKMYWYQQDPGMELHLIHYSYGVNSTEKGDLSSESTVSRIRTEHFPLTLESARPSHTSQYLCATLDAGTSGRPYNEQFFGPGTRLTVL.

CDR3 nucleotides: TGTGCCAGCAGCTCTTCAAGTGCGGTAGACTACGAGCAGTACTTC. This translates into CASSSSSAVDYEQYF. The rearrangement links TRBV28 to TRBJ2-7; D remains unclear. Trimming stripped 6 bases from V and 3 bases from J, with 18 bases between. Looked up from germline, CDR1 is MDHEN and CDR2 is SYDVKM. This CDR3 has 15 amino acids.

The chain links TRBV18 to TRBJ2-1; 8 nucleotides agree with TRBD1. CDR3 length equals 14 residues. The V and J ends lost 3 bases and 5 bases, in that order; junction bases with no gene match: 3. CDR1 is KGHSH, CDR2 LQKENI, per germline. The CDR3 nucleotides are TGTGCCAGCTCACCTTTGACAGGGGACAATGAGCAGTTCTTC. Amino acid sequence: CASSPLTGDNEQFF.

This clone was observed a handful of times. This may be a read error, as it is one base from a much larger clone. The chain couples TRBV11-2 to TRBJ1-1; TRBD1 aligns across 8 bases. The V segment lost 5 bases and the J segment 3 bases; nucleotides outside the gene matches: 2. This CDR3 region has 13 residues. Germline loops: CDR1 SGHAT, CDR2 FQNNGV. CDR3 loop: CASSQQGDTEAFF. The CDR3 DNA sequence: TGTGCCAGCAGCCAACAGGGGGACACTGAAGCTTTCTTT. The variable domain in full, completed from reference TRBV11-2 and TRBJ1-1, reads EAGVAQSPRYKIIEKRQSVAFWCNPISGHATLYWYQQILGQGPKLLIQFQNNGVVDDSQLPKDRFSAERLKGVDSTLKIQPAKLEDSAVYLCASSQQGDTEAFFGQGTRLTVV.